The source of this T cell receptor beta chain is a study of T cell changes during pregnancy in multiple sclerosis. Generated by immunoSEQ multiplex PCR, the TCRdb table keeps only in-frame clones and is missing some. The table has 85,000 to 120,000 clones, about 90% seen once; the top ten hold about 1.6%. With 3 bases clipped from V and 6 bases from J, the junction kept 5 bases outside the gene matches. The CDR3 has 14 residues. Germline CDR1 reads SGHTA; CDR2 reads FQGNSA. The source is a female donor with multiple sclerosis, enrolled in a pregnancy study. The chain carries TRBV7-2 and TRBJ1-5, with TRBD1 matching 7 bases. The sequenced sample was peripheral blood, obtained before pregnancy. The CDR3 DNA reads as TGTGCCAGCAGCTTGAAACAGGGGCTTCAGCCCCAGCATTTT. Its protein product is CASSLKQGLQPQHF.